The T cell receptor (beta chain) described here comes from a study of cytomegalovirus exposure and HLA in healthy donors. Primers: 60 Vbeta forward and 13 Jbeta reverse. Assay: immunoSEQ multiplex PCR; the TCRdb copy retains only in-frame clones and omits some. The sample holds 150,000 or so clones, about 79% seen once. Specimen: PBMCs. The clonotype comes from a man between 45 and 60 years old in good health and CMV-seropositive.

The CDR3 bases are TGTGCCAGCGGCCAACCGGGACAGGCGATCTCTGGGGCCAACGTCCTGACTTTC. Translating gives CASGQPGQAISGANVLTF. The chain couples TRBV21-1 to TRBJ2-6; the D call TRBD1 from the table was never checked on the DNA. TRBV21-1 is classified as a pseudogene. The CDR3 is made up of 18 amino acids.